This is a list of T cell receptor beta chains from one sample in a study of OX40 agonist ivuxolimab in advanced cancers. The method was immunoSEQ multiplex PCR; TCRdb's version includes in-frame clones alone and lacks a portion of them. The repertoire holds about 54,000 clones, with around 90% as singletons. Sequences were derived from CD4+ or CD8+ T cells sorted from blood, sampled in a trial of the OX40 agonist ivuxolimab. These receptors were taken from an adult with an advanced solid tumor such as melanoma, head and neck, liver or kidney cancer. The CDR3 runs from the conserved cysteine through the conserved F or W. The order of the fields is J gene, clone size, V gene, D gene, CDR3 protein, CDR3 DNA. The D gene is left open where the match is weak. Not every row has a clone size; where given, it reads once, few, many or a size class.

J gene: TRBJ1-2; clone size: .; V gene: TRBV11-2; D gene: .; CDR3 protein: CASSLDIRDYFYGYTF; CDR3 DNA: TGTGCCAGCAGCTTAGATATCCGAGACTACTTCTATGGCTACACCTTC
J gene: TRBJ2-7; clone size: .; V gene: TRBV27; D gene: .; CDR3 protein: CASSFGTYYEQYF; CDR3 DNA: TGTGCCAGCAGTTTCGGGACTTACTACGAGCAGTACTTC
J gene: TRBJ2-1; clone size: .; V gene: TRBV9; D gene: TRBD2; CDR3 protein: CASSGTSGIGEQFF; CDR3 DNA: TGTGCCAGCAGCGGGACTAGCGGGATCGGTGAGCAGTTCTTC
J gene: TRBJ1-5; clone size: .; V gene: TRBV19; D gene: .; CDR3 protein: CASSNRANQPQHF; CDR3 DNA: TGTGCCAGTAGTAACCGAGCCAATCAGCCCCAGCATTTT
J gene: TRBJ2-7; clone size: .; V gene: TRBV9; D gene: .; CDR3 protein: CASSVDDSYEQYF; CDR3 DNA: TGTGCCAGCAGCGTAGACGACTCCTACGAGCAGTACTTC
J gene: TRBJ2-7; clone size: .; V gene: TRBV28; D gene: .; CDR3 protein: CASSFLRRNEQYF; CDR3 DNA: TGTGCCAGCAGTTTTCTCAGGAGGAACGAGCAGTACTTC
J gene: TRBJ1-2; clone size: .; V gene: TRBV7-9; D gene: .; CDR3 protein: CASSFPNPMAGYTF; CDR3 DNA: TGTGCCAGCAGCTTCCCTAACCCTATGGCGGGCTACACCTTC
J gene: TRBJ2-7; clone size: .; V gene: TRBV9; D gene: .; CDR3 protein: CASSGGARDRIYEQYF; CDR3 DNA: TGTGCCAGCAGCGGGGGGGCTCGGGACAGAATCTACGAGCAGTACTTC
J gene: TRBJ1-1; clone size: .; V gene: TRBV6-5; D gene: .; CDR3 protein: CASGKPFQGVVEAFF; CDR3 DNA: TGTGCCAGCGGCAAACCTTTTCAAGGCGTTGTAGAAGCTTTCTTT
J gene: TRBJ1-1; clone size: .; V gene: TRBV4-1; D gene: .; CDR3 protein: CASSHSGSNTEAFF; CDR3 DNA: TGCGCCAGCAGCCATTCGGGCAGTAACACTGAAGCTTTCTTT
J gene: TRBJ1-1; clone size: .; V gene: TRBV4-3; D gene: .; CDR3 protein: CASSQAIIGTALTLEAFF; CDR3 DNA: TGCGCCAGCAGCCAAGCCATTATAGGGACGGCGCTGACACTGGAAGCTTTCTTT
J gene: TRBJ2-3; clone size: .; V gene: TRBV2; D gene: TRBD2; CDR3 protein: CASSPLTSGSKHTQYF; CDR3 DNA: TGTGCCAGCAGTCCGTTGACTAGCGGGAGTAAACATACGCAGTATTTT
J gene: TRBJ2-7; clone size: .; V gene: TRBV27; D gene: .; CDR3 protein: CASSEGGYEQYF; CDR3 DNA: TGTGCCAGCAGTGAGGGCGGTTACGAGCAGTACTTC
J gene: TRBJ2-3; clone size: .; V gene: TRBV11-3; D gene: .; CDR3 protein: CASSSGTDTQYF; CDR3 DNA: TGTGCCAGCAGCTCGGGAACAGATACGCAGTATTTT
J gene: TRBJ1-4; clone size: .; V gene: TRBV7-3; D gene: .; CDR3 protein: CASSLTGQGEKLFF; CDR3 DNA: TGTGCCAGCAGCTTAACCGGCCAGGGCGAAAAACTGTTTTTT
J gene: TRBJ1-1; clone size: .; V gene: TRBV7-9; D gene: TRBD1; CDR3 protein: CASSPEQGANTEAFF; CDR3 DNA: TGTGCCAGCAGCCCCGAACAGGGGGCGAACACTGAAGCTTTCTTT
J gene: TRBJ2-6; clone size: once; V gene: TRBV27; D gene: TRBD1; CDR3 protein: CASTQKFSGTGRTGANVLTF; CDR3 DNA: TGTGCCAGCACCCAAAAATTCTCCGGGACAGGGAGGACTGGGGCCAACGTCCTGACTTTC